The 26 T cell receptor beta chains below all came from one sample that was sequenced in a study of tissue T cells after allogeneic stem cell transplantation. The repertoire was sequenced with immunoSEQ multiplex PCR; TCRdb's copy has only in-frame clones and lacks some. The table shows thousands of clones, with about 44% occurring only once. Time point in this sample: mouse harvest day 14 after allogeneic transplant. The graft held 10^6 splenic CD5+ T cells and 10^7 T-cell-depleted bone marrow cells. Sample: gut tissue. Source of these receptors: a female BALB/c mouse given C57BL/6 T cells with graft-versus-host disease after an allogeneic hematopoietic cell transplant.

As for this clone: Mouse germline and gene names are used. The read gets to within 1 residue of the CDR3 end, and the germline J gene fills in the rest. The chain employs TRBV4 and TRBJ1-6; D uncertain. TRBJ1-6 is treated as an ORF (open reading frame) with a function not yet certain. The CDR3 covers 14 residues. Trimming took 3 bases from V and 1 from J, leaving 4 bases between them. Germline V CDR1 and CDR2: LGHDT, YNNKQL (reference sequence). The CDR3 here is CASSYGSYNSPLYF. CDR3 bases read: TGTGCCAGCAGCTACGGGTCCTATAATTCGCCCCTCTAC.

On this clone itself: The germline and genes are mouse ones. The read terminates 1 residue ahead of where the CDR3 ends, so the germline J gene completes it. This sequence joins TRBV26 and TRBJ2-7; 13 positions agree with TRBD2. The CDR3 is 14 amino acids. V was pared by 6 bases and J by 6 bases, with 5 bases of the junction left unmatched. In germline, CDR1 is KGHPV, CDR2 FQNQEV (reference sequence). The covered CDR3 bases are TGTGCCAGCAGCCCCGGGACTGGGGGGGGTGAACAGTAC. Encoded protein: CASSPGTGGGEQY. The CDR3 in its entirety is CASSPGTGGGEQYF.

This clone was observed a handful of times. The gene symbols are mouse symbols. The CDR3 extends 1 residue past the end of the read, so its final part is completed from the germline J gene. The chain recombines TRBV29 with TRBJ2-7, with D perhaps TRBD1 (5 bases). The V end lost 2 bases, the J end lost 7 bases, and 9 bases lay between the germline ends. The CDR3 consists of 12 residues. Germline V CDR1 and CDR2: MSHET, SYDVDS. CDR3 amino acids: CASSLRGGEQYF. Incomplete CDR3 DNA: TGTGCTAGCAGTTTAAGGGGAGGGGAACAGTAC.

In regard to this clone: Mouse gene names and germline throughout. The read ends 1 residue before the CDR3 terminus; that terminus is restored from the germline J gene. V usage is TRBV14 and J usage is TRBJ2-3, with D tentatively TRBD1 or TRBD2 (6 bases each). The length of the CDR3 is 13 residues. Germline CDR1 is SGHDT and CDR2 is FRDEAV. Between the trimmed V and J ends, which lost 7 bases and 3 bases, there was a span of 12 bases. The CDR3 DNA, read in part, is TGTGCCAGCCGAGGGGGGTTGGCAGAAACGCTGTAT. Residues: CASRGGLAETLY. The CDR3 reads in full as CASRGGLAETLYF.

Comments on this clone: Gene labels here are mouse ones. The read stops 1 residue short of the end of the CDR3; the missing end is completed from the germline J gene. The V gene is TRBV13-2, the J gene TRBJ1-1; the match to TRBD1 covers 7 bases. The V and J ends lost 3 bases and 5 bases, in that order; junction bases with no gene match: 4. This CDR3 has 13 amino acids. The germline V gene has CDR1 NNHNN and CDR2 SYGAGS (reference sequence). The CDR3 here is CASGGQGGTEVFF. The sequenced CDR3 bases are TGTGCCAGCGGTGGACAGGGAGGGACAGAAGTCTTC.

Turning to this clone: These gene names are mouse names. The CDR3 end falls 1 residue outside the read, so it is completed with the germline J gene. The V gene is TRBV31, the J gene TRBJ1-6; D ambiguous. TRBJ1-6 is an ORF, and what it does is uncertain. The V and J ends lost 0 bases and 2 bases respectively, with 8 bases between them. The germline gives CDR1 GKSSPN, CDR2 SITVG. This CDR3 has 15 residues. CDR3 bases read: TGTGCCTGGAGTCTAGGTGGGCCCTATAATTCGCCCCTCTAC. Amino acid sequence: CAWSLGGPYNSPLY. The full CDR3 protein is CAWSLGGPYNSPLYF.

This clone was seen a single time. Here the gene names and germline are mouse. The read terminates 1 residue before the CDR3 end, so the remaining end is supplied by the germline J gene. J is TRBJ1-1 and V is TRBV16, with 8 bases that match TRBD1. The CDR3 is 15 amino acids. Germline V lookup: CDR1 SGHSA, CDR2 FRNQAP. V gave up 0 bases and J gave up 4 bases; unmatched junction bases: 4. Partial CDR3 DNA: TGTGCAAGCAGCTTAGATACAGGGGGGGGCACAGAAGTCTTC. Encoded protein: CASSLDTGGGTEVF. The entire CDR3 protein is CASSLDTGGGTEVFF. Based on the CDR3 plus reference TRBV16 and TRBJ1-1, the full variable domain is NAGVIQTPRHKVTGKGQEATLWCEPISGHSAVFWYRQTIVQGLEFLTYFRNQAPIDDSGMPKERFSAQMPNQSHSTLKIQSTQPQDSAVYLCASSLDTGGGTEVFFGKGTRLTVV.

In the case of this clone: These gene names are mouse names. CDR3 residues: CSSSQSRDTQYF. The covered CDR3 bases are TGCTCCAGCAGTCAATCGAGAGACACCCAGTAC. This chain connects TRBV23 to TRBJ2-5. The read ends 1 residue shy of where the CDR3 ends; the end is completed using the germline J gene. This CDR3 region has 12 residues. Germline V gene data show CDR1 as KGHTA and CDR2 as FQNQQP. Together with reference TRBV23 and TRBJ2-5, the CDR3 gives the full variable domain: DAAVTQKPRYLIKMKGQEAEMKCIPEKGHTAVFWYQQKQSKELKFLIYFQNQQPLDQIDMVKERFSAVCPSSSLCSLGIRTCEAEDSALYLCSSSQSRDTQYFGPGTRLLVL.

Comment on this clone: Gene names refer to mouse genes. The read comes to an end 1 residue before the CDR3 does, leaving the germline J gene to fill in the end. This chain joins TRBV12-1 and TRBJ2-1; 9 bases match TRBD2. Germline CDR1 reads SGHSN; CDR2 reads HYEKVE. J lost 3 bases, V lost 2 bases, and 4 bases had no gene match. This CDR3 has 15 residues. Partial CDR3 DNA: TGTGCCAGCTCTCCAACTGGGGGGCCCTATGCTGAGCAGTTC. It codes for CASSPTGGPYAEQF. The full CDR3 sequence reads CASSPTGGPYAEQFF. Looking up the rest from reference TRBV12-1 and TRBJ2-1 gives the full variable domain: DSGVVQSPRHIIKEKGGRSVLTCIPISGHSNVVWYQQTLGKELKFLIQHYEKVERDKGFLPSRFSVQQFDDYHSEMNMSALELEDSAMYFCASSPTGGPYAEQFFGPGTRLTVL.

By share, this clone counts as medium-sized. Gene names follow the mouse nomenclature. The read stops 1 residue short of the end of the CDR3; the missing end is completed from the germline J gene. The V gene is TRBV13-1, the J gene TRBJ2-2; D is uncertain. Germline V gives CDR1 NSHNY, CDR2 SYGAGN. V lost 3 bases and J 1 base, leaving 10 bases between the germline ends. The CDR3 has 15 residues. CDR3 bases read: TGTGCCAGCAGTGCCCCCCGGAAAAACACCGGGCAGCTCTAC. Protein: CASSAPRKNTGQLY. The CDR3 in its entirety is CASSAPRKNTGQLYF.

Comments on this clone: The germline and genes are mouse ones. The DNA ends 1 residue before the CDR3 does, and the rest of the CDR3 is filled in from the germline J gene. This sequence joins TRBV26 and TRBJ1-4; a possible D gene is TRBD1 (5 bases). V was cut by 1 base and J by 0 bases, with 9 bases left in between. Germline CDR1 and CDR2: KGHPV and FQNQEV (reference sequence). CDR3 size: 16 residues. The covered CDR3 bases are TGTGCCAGCAGTCTGTTGGGGGGGATTTCCAACGAAAGATTATTT. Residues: CASSLLGGISNERLF. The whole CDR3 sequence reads CASSLLGGISNERLFF.

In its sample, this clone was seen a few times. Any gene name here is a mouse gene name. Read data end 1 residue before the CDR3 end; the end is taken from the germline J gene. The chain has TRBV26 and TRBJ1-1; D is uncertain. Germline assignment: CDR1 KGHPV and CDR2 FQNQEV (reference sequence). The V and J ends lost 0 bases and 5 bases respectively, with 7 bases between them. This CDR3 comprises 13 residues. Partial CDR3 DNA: TGTGCCAGCAGTCTGTCGAAACAAACAGAAGTCTTC. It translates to CASSLSKQTEVF. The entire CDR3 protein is CASSLSKQTEVFF.

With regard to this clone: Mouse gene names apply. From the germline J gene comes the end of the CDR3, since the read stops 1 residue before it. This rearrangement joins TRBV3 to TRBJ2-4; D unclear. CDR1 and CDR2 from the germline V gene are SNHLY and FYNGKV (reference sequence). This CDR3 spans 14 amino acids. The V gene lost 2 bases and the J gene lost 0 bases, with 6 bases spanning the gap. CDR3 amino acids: CASSLMHSQNTLYF. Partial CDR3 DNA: TGTGCCAGCAGCTTAATGCATAGTCAAAACACCTTGTAC.

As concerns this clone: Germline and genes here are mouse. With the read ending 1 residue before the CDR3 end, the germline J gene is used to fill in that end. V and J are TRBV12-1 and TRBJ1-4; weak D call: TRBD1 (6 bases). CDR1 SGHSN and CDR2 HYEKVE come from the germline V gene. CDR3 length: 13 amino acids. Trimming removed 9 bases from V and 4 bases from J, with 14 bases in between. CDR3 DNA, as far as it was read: TGTGCCGGCTACCGGGACAACAACGAAAGATTATTT. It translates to CAGYRDNNERLF. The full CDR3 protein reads CAGYRDNNERLFF.

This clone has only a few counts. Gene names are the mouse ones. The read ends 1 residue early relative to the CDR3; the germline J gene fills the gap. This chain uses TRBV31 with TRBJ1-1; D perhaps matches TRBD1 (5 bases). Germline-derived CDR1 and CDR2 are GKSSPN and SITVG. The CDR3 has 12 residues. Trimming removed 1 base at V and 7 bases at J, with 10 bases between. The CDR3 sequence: CAWSQGGGEVFF. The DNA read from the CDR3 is TGTGCCTGGAGTCAGGGTGGGGGAGAAGTCTTC.

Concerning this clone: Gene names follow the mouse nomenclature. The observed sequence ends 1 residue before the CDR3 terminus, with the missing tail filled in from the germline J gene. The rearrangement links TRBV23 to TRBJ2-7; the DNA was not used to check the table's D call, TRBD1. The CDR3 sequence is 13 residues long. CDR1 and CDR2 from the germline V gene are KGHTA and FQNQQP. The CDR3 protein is CSSSQSHKYEQYF. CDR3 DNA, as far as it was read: TGCTCCAGCAGTCAATCCCACAAATATGAACAGTAC.

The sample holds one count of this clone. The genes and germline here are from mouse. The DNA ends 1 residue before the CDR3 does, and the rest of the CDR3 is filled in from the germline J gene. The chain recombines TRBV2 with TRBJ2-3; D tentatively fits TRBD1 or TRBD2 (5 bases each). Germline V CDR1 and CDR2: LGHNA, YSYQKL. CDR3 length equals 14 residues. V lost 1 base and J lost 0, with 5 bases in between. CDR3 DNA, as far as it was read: TGTGCCAGCAGCCAAGGGGGGAGTGCAGAAACGCTGTAT. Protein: CASSQGGSAETLY. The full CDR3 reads CASSQGGSAETLYF.

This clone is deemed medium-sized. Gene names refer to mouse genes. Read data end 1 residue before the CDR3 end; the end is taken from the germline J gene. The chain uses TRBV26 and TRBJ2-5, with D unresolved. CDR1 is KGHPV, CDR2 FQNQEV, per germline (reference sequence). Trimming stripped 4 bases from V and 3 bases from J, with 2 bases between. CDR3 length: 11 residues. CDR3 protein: CASSHQDTQYF. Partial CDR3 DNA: TGTGCCAGCAGTCATCAAGACACCCAGTAC. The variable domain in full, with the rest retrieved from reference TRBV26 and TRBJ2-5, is NSKVIQTPRYLVKGQGQKAKMRCIPEKGHPVVFWYQQNKNNEFKFLINFQNQEVLQQIDMTEKRFSAECPSNSPCSLEIQSSEAGDSALYLCASSHQDTQYFGPGTRLLVL.

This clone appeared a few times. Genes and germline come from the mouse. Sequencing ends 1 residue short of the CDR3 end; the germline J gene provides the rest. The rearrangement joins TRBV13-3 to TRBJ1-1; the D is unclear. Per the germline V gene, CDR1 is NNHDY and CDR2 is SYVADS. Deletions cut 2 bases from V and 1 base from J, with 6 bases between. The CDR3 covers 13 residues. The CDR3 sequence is CASSERVNTEVFF. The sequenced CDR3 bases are TGTGCCAGCAGTGAGAGGGTAAACACAGAAGTCTTC.

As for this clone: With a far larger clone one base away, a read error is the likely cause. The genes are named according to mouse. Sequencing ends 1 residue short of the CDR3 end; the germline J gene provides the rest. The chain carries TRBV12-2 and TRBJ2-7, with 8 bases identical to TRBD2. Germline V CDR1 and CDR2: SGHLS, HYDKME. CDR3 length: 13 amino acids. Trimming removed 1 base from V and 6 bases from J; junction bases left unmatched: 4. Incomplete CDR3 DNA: TGTGCCAGCTCTCTAGACTGGGGCTCTGAACAGTAC. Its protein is CASSLDWGSEQY. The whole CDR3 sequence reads CASSLDWGSEQYF. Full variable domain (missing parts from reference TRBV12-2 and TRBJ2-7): NSGVVQSPRYIIKGKGERSILKCIPISGHLSVAWYQQTQGQELKFFIQHYDKMERDKGNLPSRFSVQQFDDYHSEMNMSALELEDSAVYFCASSLDWGSEQYFGPGTRLTVL.

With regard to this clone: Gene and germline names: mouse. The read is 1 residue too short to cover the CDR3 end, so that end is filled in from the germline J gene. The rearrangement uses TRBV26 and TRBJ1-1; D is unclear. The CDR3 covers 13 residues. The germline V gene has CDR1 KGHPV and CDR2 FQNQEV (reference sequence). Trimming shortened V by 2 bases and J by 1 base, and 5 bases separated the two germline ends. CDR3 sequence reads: CASSLPGNTEVFF. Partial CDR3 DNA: TGTGCCAGCAGTCTGCCCGGGAACACAGAAGTCTTC.

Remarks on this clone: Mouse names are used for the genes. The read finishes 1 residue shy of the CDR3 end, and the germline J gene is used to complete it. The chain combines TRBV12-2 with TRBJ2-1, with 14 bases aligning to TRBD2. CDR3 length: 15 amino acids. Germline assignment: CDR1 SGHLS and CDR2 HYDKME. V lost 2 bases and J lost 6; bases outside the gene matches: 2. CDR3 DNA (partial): TGTGCCAGCTCTCGGGACTGGGGGGGCGTTGCTGAGCAGTTC. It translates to CASSRDWGGVAEQF. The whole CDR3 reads CASSRDWGGVAEQFF. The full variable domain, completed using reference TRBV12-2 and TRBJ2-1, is NSGVVQSPRYIIKGKGERSILKCIPISGHLSVAWYQQTQGQELKFFIQHYDKMERDKGNLPSRFSVQQFDDYHSEMNMSALELEDSAVYFCASSRDWGGVAEQFFGPGTRLTVL.

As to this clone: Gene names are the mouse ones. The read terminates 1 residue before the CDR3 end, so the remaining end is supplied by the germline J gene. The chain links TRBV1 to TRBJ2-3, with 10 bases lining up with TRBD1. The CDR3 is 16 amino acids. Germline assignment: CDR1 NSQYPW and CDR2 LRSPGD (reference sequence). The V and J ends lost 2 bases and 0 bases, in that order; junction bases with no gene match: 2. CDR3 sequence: CTCSARDRGSAETLYF. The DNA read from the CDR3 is TGCACCTGCAGTGCAAGGGACAGGGGTAGTGCAGAAACGCTGTAT.

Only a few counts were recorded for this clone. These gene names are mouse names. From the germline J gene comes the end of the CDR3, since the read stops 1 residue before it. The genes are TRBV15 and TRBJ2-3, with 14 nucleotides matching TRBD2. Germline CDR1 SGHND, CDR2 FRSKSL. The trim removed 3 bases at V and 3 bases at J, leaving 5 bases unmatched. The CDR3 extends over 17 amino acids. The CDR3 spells CASSLGTGGARAETLYF. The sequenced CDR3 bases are TGTGCCAGCAGTTTGGGGACTGGGGGGGCGAGAGCAGAAACGCTGTAT.

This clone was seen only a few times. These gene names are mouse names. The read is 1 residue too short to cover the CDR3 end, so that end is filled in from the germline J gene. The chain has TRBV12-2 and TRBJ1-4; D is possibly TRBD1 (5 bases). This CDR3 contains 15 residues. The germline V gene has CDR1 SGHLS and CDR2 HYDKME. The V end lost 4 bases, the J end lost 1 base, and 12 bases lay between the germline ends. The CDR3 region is CASSLSQGSNERLFF. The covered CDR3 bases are TGTGCCAGCTCCCTCTCGCAGGGTTCCAACGAAAGATTATTT.

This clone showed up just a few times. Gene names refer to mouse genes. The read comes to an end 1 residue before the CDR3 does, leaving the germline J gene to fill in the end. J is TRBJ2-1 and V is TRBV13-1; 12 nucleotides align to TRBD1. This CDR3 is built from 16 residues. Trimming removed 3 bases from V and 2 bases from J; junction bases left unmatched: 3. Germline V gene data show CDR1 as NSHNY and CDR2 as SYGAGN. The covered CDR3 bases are TGTGCCAGCAGTGTCGGGACAGGGGGCGACTATGCTGAGCAGTTC. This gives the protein CASSVGTGGDYAEQF. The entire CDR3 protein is CASSVGTGGDYAEQFF.